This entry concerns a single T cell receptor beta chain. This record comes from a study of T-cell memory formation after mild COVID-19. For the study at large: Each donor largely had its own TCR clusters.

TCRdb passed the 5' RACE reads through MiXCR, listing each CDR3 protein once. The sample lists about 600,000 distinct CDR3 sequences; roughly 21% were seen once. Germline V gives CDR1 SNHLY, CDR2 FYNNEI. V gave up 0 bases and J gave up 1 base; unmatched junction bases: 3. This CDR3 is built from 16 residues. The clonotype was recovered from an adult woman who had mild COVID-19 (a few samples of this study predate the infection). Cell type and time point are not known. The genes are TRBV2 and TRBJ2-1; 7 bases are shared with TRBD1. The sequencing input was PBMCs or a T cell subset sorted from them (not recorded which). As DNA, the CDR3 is TGTGCCAGCAGTGAAGCACCGACAGGGTCCTACAATGAGCAGTTCTTC. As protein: CASSEAPTGSYNEQFF.